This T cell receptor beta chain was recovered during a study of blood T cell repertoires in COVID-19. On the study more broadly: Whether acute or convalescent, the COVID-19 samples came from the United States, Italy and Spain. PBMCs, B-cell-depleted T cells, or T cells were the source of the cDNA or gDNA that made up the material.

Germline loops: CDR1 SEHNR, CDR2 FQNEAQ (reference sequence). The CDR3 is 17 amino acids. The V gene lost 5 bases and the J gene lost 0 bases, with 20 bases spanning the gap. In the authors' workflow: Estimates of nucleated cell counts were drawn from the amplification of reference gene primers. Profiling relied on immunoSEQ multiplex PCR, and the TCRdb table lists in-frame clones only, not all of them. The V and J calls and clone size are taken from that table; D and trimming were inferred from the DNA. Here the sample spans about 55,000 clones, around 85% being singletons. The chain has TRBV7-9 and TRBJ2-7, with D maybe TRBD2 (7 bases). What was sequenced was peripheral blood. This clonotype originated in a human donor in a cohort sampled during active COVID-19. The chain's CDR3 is CASSPTGGLPSSYEQYF. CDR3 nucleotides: TGTGCCAGCAGCCCCACCGGGGGGCTCCCCAGCTCCTACGAGCAGTACTTC.